A single T cell receptor (beta chain) is shown here with its context. Enrolment of Seattle patients took place during active infection, and they were followed longitudinally. CDR1 and CDR2 (germline): SGDLS, YYNGEE. The CDR3 extends over 15 amino acids. V lost 3 bases and J 3 bases, leaving 12 bases between the germline ends. The sample comes from a study of blood T cell repertoires in COVID-19. Study details: The United States, Italy and Spain provided the acute and convalescent COVID-19 samples. PBMCs, B-cell-depleted T cells, or T cells were the source of the cDNA or gDNA that made up the material.

TCRdb keeps only in-frame clones here, not all; method: immunoSEQ multiplex PCR. This sample has approximately 180,000 clones, with about four fifths found just once. The chain links TRBV9 to TRBJ1-4, with D tentatively TRBD1 (5 bases). Sequenced material: peripheral blood. The source is a woman older than 75 with COVID-19, enrolled during active disease. CDR3 region: CASSAGTLPNEKLFF. The CDR3 DNA reads as TGTGCCAGCAGCGCCGGGACTTTACCTAATGAAAAACTGTTTTTT.